Below, 11 T cell receptor beta chains from the same sample are listed, as sequenced in a study of shared clonotypes between healthy human individuals (dated by TCRdb to between 2020 and 2021). Libraries were built with the immunoSEQ multiplex PCR assay. TCRdb's version of the immuneACCESS table is confined to in-frame rearrangements and falls short of the full clone set. An unresolved V gene accounts for under half of the shortfall where checked; the remainder is of unknown origin. The sample table lists roughly 500,000 clones, 70% to 80% of them with a count of one. More than 10% of the sample goes to the ten largest clones. Source material: PBMCs. Receptors were obtained from a woman aged 35 to 49 in good health. Some clones in this sample may be carry-over from other donors' samples.

The chain employs TRBV19 and TRBJ2-1; TRBD2 agrees at 8 bases. Germline assignment: CDR1 LNHDA and CDR2 SQIVND (reference sequence). The CDR3 consists of 16 residues. Germline trimming cut 0 bases from V and 4 bases from J; bases unmatched to any gene: 5. CDR3 sequence (DNA): TGTGCCAGTAGTATAGATCCAGTAGCGGGATACAATGAGCAGTTCTTC. The encoded protein is CASSIDPVAGYNEQFF.

This sequence joins TRBV4-3 and TRBJ1-1, with D possibly matching TRBD1 (5 bases). Germline CDR1 reads LGHNA; CDR2 reads YSLEER. The V and J ends lost 3 bases and 4 bases respectively, with 15 bases between them. The CDR3 loop spans 15 amino acids. CDR3 in amino acids: CASSQDHSGATEAFF. CDR3 DNA: TGCGCCAGCAGCCAGGACCATAGCGGGGCCACTGAAGCTTTCTTT.

The CDR3 sequence: CASSLVGQTTPEAFF. In DNA, the CDR3 is TGTGCCAGCAGCTTAGTCGGACAGACCACCCCTGAAGCTTTCTTT. The chain couples TRBV7-8 to TRBJ1-1; possibly TRBD1 for D (6 bases). Trimming shortened V by 1 base and J by 6 bases, and 15 bases separated the two germline ends. Germline V gene sequence: CDR1 SGHVS, CDR2 FQNEAQ. The CDR3 sequence is 15 residues long.

The genes are TRBV28 and TRBJ2-7, with 11 bases lining up with TRBD2. The CDR3 totals 15 residues. The germline gives CDR1 MDHEN, CDR2 SYDVKM. V was clipped by 4 bases and J by 3 bases; unmatched bases: 5. The CDR3 is CASSSAGTSGYEQYF. Written as DNA, the CDR3 is TGTGCCAGCAGTTCAGCCGGGACTAGCGGCTACGAGCAGTACTTC.

This clone was seen repeatedly, ten times or more. This chain uses TRBV5-8 with TRBJ1-5; a possible D gene is TRBD1 (5 bases). Deletions cut 4 bases from V and 3 bases from J, with 14 bases between. CDR3 length: 15 amino acids. Germline V gene data show CDR1 as SGHTS and CDR2 as YDEGEE. The CDR3 DNA reads as TGTGCCAGCAGCCCTCCACTAGGGACCAATCAGCCCCAGCATTTT. It specifies CASSPPLGTNQPQHF.

A remark on this clone: At one of its ends the junction is not consistent with the germline gene, which may arise from a read error. The gene calls are TRBV30 and TRBJ1-5, with D possibly being TRBD1 (5 bases). The CDR3 is made up of 14 amino acids. CDR1 is GTSNPN, CDR2 SVGIG, per germline (reference sequence). CDR3 DNA: TGTGCCTGGGCGGGGGATCTTAGCCATCAGCCCCAGCATTTT. Translation: CAWAGDLSHQPQHF.

This clone was seen just once. The chain recombines TRBV19 with TRBJ2-3, with D unresolved. V was trimmed by 7 bases and J by 1 base, leaving 9 bases between them. Germline V gene data show CDR1 as LNHDA and CDR2 as SQIVND (reference sequence). CDR3 size: 13 residues. The CDR3 loop is CASKRLGTDTQYF. In nucleotides, the CDR3 is TGTGCCAGTAAACGGTTAGGCACAGATACGCAGTATTTT. Drawing the rest from reference TRBV19 and TRBJ2-3, the complete variable domain is DGGITQSPKYLFRKEGQNVTLSCEQNLNHDAMYWYRQDPGQGLRLIYYSQIVNDFQKGDIAEGYSVSREKKESFPLTVTSAQKNPTAFYLCASKRLGTDTQYFGPGTRLTVL.

This clone was seen a single time. This chain links TRBV5-1 with TRBJ2-2; weak D call: TRBD2 (5 bases). CDR1 is SGHRS, CDR2 YFSETQ, per germline. Trimming pared 2 bases from V and 3 bases from J, leaving 11 bases between. CDR3 length: 15 residues. This CDR3 is CASSFGVGDTGELFF. CDR3 sequence (DNA): TGCGCCAGCAGCTTCGGGGTTGGCGACACCGGGGAGCTGTTTTTT.

The chain uses TRBV7-3 and TRBJ2-1; TRBD1 is a possible D gene (6 bases). Looked up from germline, CDR1 is SGHTA and CDR2 is FQGTGA. V lost 1 base and J 2 bases, leaving 9 bases between the germline ends. The CDR3 spans 15 residues. CDR3 in amino acids: CASSLIRTAYNEQFF. The CDR3 nucleotides are TGTGCCAGCAGCTTAATCAGGACAGCCTACAATGAGCAGTTCTTC. Based on the CDR3 plus reference TRBV7-3 and TRBJ2-1, the full variable domain is GAGVSQTPSNKVTEKGKYVELRCDPISGHTALYWYRQSLGQGPEFLIYFQGTGAADDSGLPNDRFFAVRPEGSVSTLKIQRTERGDSAVYLCASSLIRTAYNEQFFGPGTRLTVL.

The chain uses TRBV25-1 and TRBJ2-3; D gene ambiguous. This CDR3 comprises 12 residues. CDR1 is MGHDK, CDR2 SYGVNS, per germline. V lost 7 bases to trimming and J lost 4 bases, with 9 bases between them. The CDR3 coding sequence is TGTGCCAGCACACTGGAAGCAGATACGCAGTATTTT. Translating gives CASTLEADTQYF.

This chain uses TRBV4-1 with TRBJ2-3; a possible D gene is TRBD2 (5 bases). CDR1 and CDR2 (germline): MGHRA, YSYEKL. The V end was cut by 0 bases, the J end by 2 bases, with 18 bases between. This CDR3 has 18 amino acids. The DNA for the CDR3 is TGCGCCAGCAGCCAAGAACCGCCGGGGTTTATCACCACAGATACGCAGTATTTT. Protein: CASSQEPPGFITTDTQYF.